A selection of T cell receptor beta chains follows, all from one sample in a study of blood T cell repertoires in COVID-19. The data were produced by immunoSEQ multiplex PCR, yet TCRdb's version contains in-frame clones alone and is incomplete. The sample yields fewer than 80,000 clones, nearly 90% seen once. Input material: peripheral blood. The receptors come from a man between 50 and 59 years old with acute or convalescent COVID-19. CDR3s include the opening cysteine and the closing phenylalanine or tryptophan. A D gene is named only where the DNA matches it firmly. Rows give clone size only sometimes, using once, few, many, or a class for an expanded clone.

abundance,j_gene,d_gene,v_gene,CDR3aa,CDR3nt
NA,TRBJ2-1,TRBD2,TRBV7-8,CASSPSSSGRANEQFF,TGTGCCAGCAGCCCCTCTAGCAGCGGGAGGGCCAATGAGCAGTTCTTC
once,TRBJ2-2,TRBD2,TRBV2,CASSGISGRRASGELFF,TGTGCCAGCAGTGGTATTAGCGGGAGGAGAGCCTCCGGGGAGCTGTTTTTT
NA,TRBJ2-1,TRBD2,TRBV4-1,CASSPPSGNEQFF,TGCGCCAGCAGCCCGCCTAGCGGGAATGAGCAGTTCTTC
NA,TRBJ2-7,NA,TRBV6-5,CASRRIGSYEQYF,TGTGCCAGCAGGAGGATTGGGTCCTACGAGCAGTACTTC
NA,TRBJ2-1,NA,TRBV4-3,CASSQDTKRASSYNEQFF,TGCGCCAGCAGCCAAGATACGAAGCGGGCGAGCTCCTACAATGAGCAGTTCTTC
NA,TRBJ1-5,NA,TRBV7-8,CASSPGRRSLGNQPQHF,TGTGCCAGCAGTCCGGGGAGGAGATCTTTGGGCAATCAGCCCCAGCATTTT
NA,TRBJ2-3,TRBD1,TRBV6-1,CASSVSGTGPTDTQYF,TGTGCCAGCAGTGTATCCGGGACAGGGCCCACAGATACGCAGTATTTT
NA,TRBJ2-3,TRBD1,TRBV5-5,CASSMHRGVASDTQYF,TGTGCCAGCAGCATGCACAGGGGGGTAGCTTCAGATACGCAGTATTTT
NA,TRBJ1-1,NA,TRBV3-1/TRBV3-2,CASSQDLSRVTEAFF,TGTGCCAGCAGCCAAGATCTAAGCAGGGTCACTGAAGCTTTCTTT
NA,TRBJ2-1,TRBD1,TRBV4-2,CASSQERQGTYNEQFF,TGTGCCAGCAGCCAAGAAAGACAGGGCACCTACAATGAGCAGTTCTTC
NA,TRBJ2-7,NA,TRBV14,CASRQTGTYEQYF,TGTGCCAGCAGGCAGACAGGTACCTACGAGCAGTACTTC
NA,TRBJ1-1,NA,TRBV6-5,CASSYSHSSNTEAFF,TGTGCCAGCAGTTACTCGCACAGTTCGAACACTGAAGCTTTCTTT
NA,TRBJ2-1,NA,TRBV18,CASSRSLNSEQFF,TGTGCCAGCTCACGGTCACTGAACAGTGAGCAGTTCTTC
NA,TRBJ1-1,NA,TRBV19,CASAAGGPNTEAFF,TGTGCCAGTGCTGCGGGGGGACCCAACACTGAAGCTTTCTTT
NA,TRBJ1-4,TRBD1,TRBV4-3,CASSKNPRDRGRLNEKLFF,TGCGCCAGCAGCAAAAATCCGAGGGACAGGGGGCGCCTCAATGAAAAACTGTTTTTT
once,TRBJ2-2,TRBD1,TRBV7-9,CASRTDRDTGELFF,TGTGCCAGCAGGACGGACAGGGACACCGGGGAGCTGTTTTTT
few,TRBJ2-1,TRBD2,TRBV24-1,CATSDSGLAGGLRSYNEQFF,TGTGCCACCAGTGATTCGGGACTAGCGGGAGGTTTACGCTCCTACAATGAGCAGTTCTTC
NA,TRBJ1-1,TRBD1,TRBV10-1,CASRQGLNTEAFF,TGCGCCAGCAGACAGGGGCTGAACACTGAAGCTTTCTTT
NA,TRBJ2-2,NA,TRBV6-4,CASSEGVSTGELFF,TGTGCCAGCAGTGAGGGAGTCAGCACCGGGGAGCTGTTTTTT
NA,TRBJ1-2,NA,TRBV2,CASSARLGANYGYTF,TGTGCCAGCAGCGCCCGACTGGGAGCTAACTATGGCTACACCTTC
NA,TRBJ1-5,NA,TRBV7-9,CASTPTGSSNQPQHF,TGTGCCAGCACCCCCACAGGGTCCAGCAATCAGCCCCAGCATTTT
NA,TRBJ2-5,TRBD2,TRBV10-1,CASSVSGTETQYF,TGCGCCAGCAGTGTAAGCGGGACGGAGACCCAGTACTTC
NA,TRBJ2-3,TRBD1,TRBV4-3,CASSLVATGGRTDTQYF,TGCGCCAGCAGCCTCGTGGCTACAGGGGGCCGGACAGATACGCAGTATTTT
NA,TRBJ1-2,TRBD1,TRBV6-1,CASSGQGRNYGYTF,TGTGCCAGCAGTGGACAGGGTAGGAACTATGGCTACACCTTC